One and the same sample provided the 28 T cell receptor beta chains below, sequenced in a study of cytomegalovirus exposure and HLA in healthy donors. The PCR was carried out with 60 Vbeta primers and 13 Jbeta primers. Clones were read by immunoSEQ multiplex PCR, and TCRdb kept only the in-frame ones, dropping some. The table has 150,000 to 200,000 clones, approximately 80% seen once. What was sequenced was PBMCs. The receptors were gathered from a middle-aged woman in good health and CMV-seronegative.

This clone was counted a single time. V usage is TRBV19 and J usage is TRBJ2-1; 10 positions agree with TRBD2. V was pared by 1 base and J by 7 bases, with 4 bases of the junction left unmatched. The CDR3 runs to 15 residues. Looked up from germline, CDR1 is LNHDA and CDR2 is SQIVND (reference sequence). The CDR3 bases are TGTGCCAGTAGTATAGCTAGCGGGAGAGCAAATGAGCAGTTCTTC. The encoded protein is CASSIASGRANEQFF. Combining the CDR3 with reference TRBV19 and TRBJ2-1 gives the whole variable domain DGGITQSPKYLFRKEGQNVTLSCEQNLNHDAMYWYRQDPGQGLRLIYYSQIVNDFQKGDIAEGYSVSREKKESFPLTVTSAQKNPTAFYLCASSIASGRANEQFFGPGTRLTVL.

V and J are TRBV5-6 and TRBJ1-1; D not resolved. The V gene lost 4 bases and the J gene lost 4 bases, with 17 bases spanning the gap. This CDR3 has 15 amino acids. Germline V CDR1 and CDR2: SGHDT, YYEEEE. CDR3 protein: CASSLPTGFGTEAFF. CDR3 nucleotides: TGTGCCAGCAGCCTACCCACGGGGTTTGGCACTGAAGCTTTCTTT.

A remark on this clone: One junction end disagrees with the germline gene, perhaps due to a read error. The J gene is TRBJ2-6, the V gene TRBV4-1; the D gene is possibly TRBD1 (6 bases). The CDR3 runs to 18 residues. CDR1 MGHRA and CDR2 YSYEKL come from the germline V gene. CDR3 sequence reads: CAAGGSPPRVSGANGLTF. Written as DNA, the CDR3 is TGCGCAGCTGGGGGCAGCCCACCGAGGGTCTCTGGGGCCAACGGCCTGACTTTC.

The J gene is TRBJ2-3, the V gene TRBV7-9, with D perhaps TRBD1 (5 bases). The germline gives CDR1 SEHNR, CDR2 FQNEAQ (reference sequence). V lost 3 bases, J lost 5 bases, and 9 bases lay in between. The CDR3 runs to 13 residues. The DNA of the CDR3 is TGTGCCAGCAGCTTGGCAGGGCAAGATACGCAGTATTTT. Its protein is CASSLAGQDTQYF.

The chain uses TRBV7-3 and TRBJ1-1; D ambiguous. The CDR3 covers 12 residues. V lost 1 base to trimming and J lost 9 bases, with 9 bases between them. Germline V gene data show CDR1 as SGHTA and CDR2 as FQGTGA. CDR3 sequence (DNA): TGTGCCAGCAGCTTAAGCGCGGGTAAAGCTTTCTTT. It is translated as CASSLSAGKAFF.

The sample holds a few counts of this clone. The chain is built from TRBV5-6 and TRBJ1-2; D is possibly TRBD1 (6 bases). This CDR3 is built from 14 residues. The V and J ends lost 2 bases and 7 bases respectively, with 15 bases between them. Germline CDR1 SGHDT, CDR2 YYEEEE. The DNA for the CDR3 is TGTGCCAGCAGCTTAATACAGGGAACTCGTGGCTACACCTTC. Translating gives CASSLIQGTRGYTF.

V is TRBV27 and J is TRBJ2-7; 16 nucleotides match TRBD2. This CDR3 region has 17 residues. Unmatched junction bases numbered 7, after V lost 5 bases and J lost 3 bases. Germline values: CDR1 MNHEY, CDR2 SMNVEV (reference sequence). The CDR3 region is CASSPGLAGGPVYEQYF. The CDR3 coding sequence is TGTGCCAGCAGTCCGGGACTAGCGGGGGGGCCAGTCTACGAGCAGTACTTC.

This rearrangement joins TRBV2 to TRBJ2-5; D is possibly TRBD2 (6 bases). The J call may be incorrect, as the DNA end agrees better with TRBJ2-7. This CDR3 comprises 20 residues. The germline V gene has CDR1 SNHLY and CDR2 FYNNEI. CDR3 sequence (DNA): TGTGCCAGCAGTTGGTCTCCCGGAGGGGCCCACTTAAGCTATCACTACGAGCAGTACTTC. It translates to CASSWSPGGAHLSYHYEQYF.

The chain links TRBV18 to TRBJ1-2; 10 bases are shared with TRBD1. Germline lookup yields CDR1 KGHSH and CDR2 LQKENI. The CDR3 is 14 amino acids. Losses at the gene ends were 4 bases for V and 3 bases for J; bases not matched to a gene: 2. CDR3 in DNA: TGTGCCAGCTCACTCGGGACAGGGGACTATGGCTACACCTTC. Translating gives CASSLGTGDYGYTF. The full variable domain, rest sourced from reference TRBV18 and TRBJ1-2, is NAGVMQNPRHLVRRRGQEARLRCSPMKGHSHVYWYRQLPEEGLKFMVYLQKENIIDESGMPKERFSAEFPKEGPSILRIQQVVRGDSAAYFCASSLGTGDYGYTFGSGTRLTVV.

V is TRBV11-2 and J is TRBJ2-7; TRBD1 might be the D (6 bases). The V end was cut by 4 bases, the J end by 5 bases, with 15 bases between. CDR1 and CDR2 (germline): SGHAT, FQNNGV. The CDR3 loop spans 14 amino acids. DNA of the CDR3: TGTGCCAGCAGCTCCAACAGGGTAGGTCACGAGCAGTACTTC. Translating it yields CASSSNRVGHEQYF.

The V gene is TRBV11-1, the J gene TRBJ2-5, with 8 nucleotides matching TRBD1. Germline loops: CDR1 SGHAT, CDR2 FQDESV (reference sequence). This CDR3 spans 17 amino acids. The trim removed 0 bases at V and 4 bases at J, leaving 10 bases unmatched. CDR3 sequence: CASSLAHQGARGETQYF. The CDR3 DNA follows: TGTGCCAGCAGCTTAGCGCATCAGGGGGCTAGGGGAGAGACCCAGTACTTC.

The J gene is TRBJ1-4, the V gene TRBV19; D unclear. V gave up 5 bases and J gave up 8 bases, with 9 bases separating them. Germline assignment: CDR1 LNHDA and CDR2 SQIVND (reference sequence). This CDR3 region has 12 residues. CDR3 coding DNA: TGTGCCAGTAGTGGTTGGAGCGAAAAACTGTTTTTT. Residues: CASSGWSEKLFF. Supplemented by reference TRBV19 and TRBJ1-4, the full variable domain reads DGGITQSPKYLFRKEGQNVTLSCEQNLNHDAMYWYRQDPGQGLRLIYYSQIVNDFQKGDIAEGYSVSREKKESFPLTVTSAQKNPTAFYLCASSGWSEKLFFGSGTQLSVL.

J is TRBJ1-2 and V is TRBV28, with D uncertain. The CDR3 length is 13 residues. V lost 6 bases, J lost 4 bases, and 12 bases lay in between. The germline CDR1 and CDR2 sequences are MDHEN and SYDVKM. The CDR3 DNA reads as TGTGCCAGCAGCACGACTGGCTTCTATGGCTACACCTTC. This sequence encodes CASSTTGFYGYTF.

The V and J genes are TRBV14 and TRBJ2-3; TRBD1 aligns across 9 bases. Germline values: CDR1 SGHDN, CDR2 FVKESK. The CDR3 has 16 residues. Trimming removed 2 bases from V and 3 bases from J; junction bases left unmatched: 6. For the CDR3, the DNA is TGTGCCAGCAGCCAACCGGGACAGGGACTTACAGATACGCAGTATTTT. Protein sequence: CASSQPGQGLTDTQYF.

The chain employs TRBV7-9 and TRBJ1-2; TRBD1 matches 7 bases. The V segment lost 6 bases and the J segment 6 bases; nucleotides outside the gene matches: 10. The CDR3 is made up of 14 amino acids. Germline lookup yields CDR1 SEHNR and CDR2 FQNEAQ (reference sequence). The CDR3 region is CASREMKGADGYTF. The CDR3 coding sequence is TGTGCCAGCAGGGAGATGAAGGGGGCAGATGGCTACACCTTC.

The chain uses TRBV9 and TRBJ2-7, with TRBD2 matching over 14 bases. V gave up 3 bases and J gave up 4 bases; unmatched junction bases: 6. From germline, CDR1 is SGDLS and CDR2 YYNGEE. This CDR3 region has 16 residues. This chain's CDR3 is CASSAGLAGVAYEQYF. The CDR3 DNA sequence: TGTGCCAGCAGCGCGGGACTAGCGGGAGTAGCTTACGAGCAGTACTTC.

The rearrangement links TRBV6-5 to TRBJ1-1, with TRBD1 identical over 8 bases. CDR1 MNHEY and CDR2 SVGAGI come from the germline V gene. Trimming cost V 0 bases and J 3 bases; bases outside gene matches: 3. CDR3 size: 15 residues. CDR3 DNA sequence: TGTGCCAGCAGTTACTCCATACAGGGGGACACTGAAGCTTTCTTT. Amino acid sequence: CASSYSIQGDTEAFF.

V is TRBV28 and J is TRBJ2-2; the match to TRBD2 covers 13 bases. The CDR3 runs to 14 residues. Trimming took 8 bases from V and 6 from J; bases not matched to a gene: 3. Looked up from germline, CDR1 is MDHEN and CDR2 is SYDVKM. CDR3 protein: CASRLAGGSGELFF. Here the CDR3 DNA reads TGTGCCAGCCGACTAGCGGGGGGTTCCGGGGAGCTGTTTTTT. Based on the CDR3 plus reference TRBV28 and TRBJ2-2, the full variable domain is DVKVTQSSRYLVKRTGEKVFLECVQDMDHENMFWYRQDPGLGLRLIYFSYDVKMKEKGDIPEGYSVSREKKERFSLILESASTNQTSMYLCASRLAGGSGELFFGEGSRLTVL.

In the case of this clone: At the DNA level, this CDR3 is encoded by other sequences in the same sample as well. V gene TRBV28 combines with J gene TRBJ1-1, with D unclear. V lost 6 bases and J lost 0, with 8 bases in between. The CDR3 totals 13 residues. Germline-derived CDR1 and CDR2 are MDHEN and SYDVKM. CDR3 region: CASRINVNTEAFF. In DNA form, the CDR3 reads TGTGCCAGCAGAATAAATGTGAACACTGAAGCTTTCTTT.

The rearrangement uses TRBV28 and TRBJ1-2, with 8 bases identical to TRBD1. The CDR3 is made up of 14 amino acids. V was pared by 4 bases and J by 8 bases, with 9 bases of the junction left unmatched. The germline V gene encodes CDR1 MDHEN and CDR2 SYDVKM. Here the CDR3 DNA reads TGTGCCAGCAGTTCACAGGACAGGGAGTCGGGCTACACCTTC. Protein sequence: CASSSQDRESGYTF.

The genes are TRBV7-2 and TRBJ1-2; possible D gene TRBD1, 6 bases. The CDR3 totals 17 residues. V shed 5 bases and J shed 0 bases, with 19 bases lying between them. Germline V gene data show CDR1 as SGHTA and CDR2 as FQGNSA. DNA for the CDR3: TGTGCCAGCAGCCCTCGCGCAATACAGGGAGCTAACTATGGCTACACCTTC. It is translated as CASSPRAIQGANYGYTF.

CDR3 DNA sequence: TGTGCCAGCAGGTGGGGCAGGGGGGTTTATAATTCACCCCTCCACTTT. It is translated as CASRWGRGVYNSPLHF. The chain carries TRBV28 and TRBJ1-6, with 7 bases fitting TRBD1. This CDR3 is built from 16 residues. CDR1 and CDR2 (germline): MDHEN, SYDVKM. V trimming: 6 bases; J trimming: 4 bases; junction bases outside the gene matches: 9.

Only a few counts were recorded for this clone. The J gene is TRBJ2-3, the V gene TRBV9, with 8 bases lining up with TRBD1. The CDR3 length is 15 residues. CDR1 and CDR2 from the germline V gene are SGDLS and YYNGEE. V shed 7 bases, J shed 6 bases, and the junction held 13 bases outside the gene matches. CDR3 sequence: CASSHQDYRGDTQYF. The CDR3 bases are TGTGCCAGCTCTCATCAGGATTACAGGGGGGATACGCAGTATTTT.

The CDR3 protein is CASSPPLAYEQFF. The CDR3 region has the DNA TGTGCCAGCTCACCACCTCTAGCGTATGAGCAGTTCTTC. V gene TRBV18 combines with J gene TRBJ2-1; D may be TRBD2 (6 bases). Trimming took 0 bases from V and 8 from J, leaving 8 bases between them. In germline, CDR1 is KGHSH, CDR2 LQKENI. The CDR3 runs to 13 residues.

V usage is TRBV6-5 and J usage is TRBJ2-7, with TRBD1 identical over 7 bases. V trimming: 4 bases; J trimming: 2 bases; junction bases outside the gene matches: 11. Germline V CDR1 and CDR2: MNHEY, SVGAGI. The CDR3 spans 16 residues. CDR3: CASSLLSGTVPYEQYF. CDR3 coding DNA: TGTGCCAGCAGTTTACTTTCCGGGACAGTCCCCTACGAGCAGTACTTC.

The CDR3 region is CASSLGRLAGVDEQFF. CDR3 nucleotide sequence: TGTGCCAGCAGCTTAGGCCGTCTAGCGGGAGTCGATGAGCAGTTCTTC. This rearrangement joins TRBV7-8 to TRBJ2-1; TRBD2 matches 10 bases. V lost 1 base, J lost 8 bases, and 8 bases stayed unmatched. Germline V gene data show CDR1 as SGHVS and CDR2 as FQNEAQ. CDR3 length: 16 residues.

Concerning this clone: One end of the junction varies from germline; a read error may be responsible. The V gene is TRBV2, the J gene TRBJ1-3; TRBD1 might be the D (5 bases). Germline V gives CDR1 SNHLY, CDR2 FYNNEI. The CDR3 sequence is 16 residues long. The CDR3 DNA sequence: TGTGCCGGCAGCCGATACAGGATACGCTCTGGAAACACCATATATTTT. It yields the protein CAGSRYRIRSGNTIYF.

This chain uses TRBV28 with TRBJ1-2; D might be TRBD1 (6 bases). The CDR3 spans 14 residues. The V and J ends lost 6 bases and 7 bases respectively, with 18 bases between them. CDR1 and CDR2 (germline): MDHEN, SYDVKM. CDR3 DNA sequence: TGTGCCAGCAGCCGATCCAGGGGTACTGGTGGCTACACCTTC. Translation: CASSRSRGTGGYTF.